This entry features one TCR beta chain sequence. These data originate in a study of blood T cell repertoires in COVID-19. Study-level background: The origin of the acute and convalescent COVID-19 samples was the United States, Italy and Spain. Nucleic acid was either cDNA or gDNA, and it came from T cells, B-cell-depleted T cells, or PBMCs.

Original handling: Reference gene primer amplification in the assay estimated nucleated cell counts. The protocol was immunoSEQ multiplex PCR, while the TCRdb copy is restricted to in-frame clones and leaves out a portion. That table gives V, J and clone size, and the DNA gave D and trimming. In the table there are 85,000 to 110,000 clones, 70% to 90% of which are singletons. The junction had 13 bases not matched to a gene; V was cut back by 8 bases and J by 6 bases. CDR1 is SNHLY, CDR2 FYNNEI, per germline. The CDR3 loop spans 14 amino acids. V is TRBV2 and J is TRBJ2-7, with 7 bases fitting TRBD1. Sequencing used peripheral blood. This TCR came from a man aged 50 to 60 in a cohort sampled during active COVID-19. CDR3 bases: TGTGCCAGCCAGCCCACTAGGACAGGAGGCGAGCAGTACGTC. It translates to CASQPTRTGGEQYV.